The 15 T cell receptor beta chains below all came from one sample that was sequenced in a study of T cells in localized non-small cell lung cancer. Some clones are missing from TCRdb's copy, which holds only in-frame ones; the method was immunoSEQ multiplex PCR. This sample has around 70,000 clones; roughly 84% occur once, and the top ten carry under 1.5%. The sequences come from peripheral blood, collected before any cancer treatment. The receptors were sampled from a female donor at least 60 years old with stage I lung adenocarcinoma.

As DNA, the CDR3 is TGTGCCAGCAGCTTTTCACAGGGGAGTCACACCGGGGAGCTGTTTTTT. Its protein product is CASSFSQGSHTGELFF. The chain couples TRBV7-2 to TRBJ2-2; 7 bases align to TRBD1. The CDR3 is made up of 16 amino acids. V was pared by 3 bases and J by 3 bases, with 7 bases of the junction left unmatched. In germline, CDR1 is SGHTA, CDR2 FQGNSA. The full variable domain, with the rest looked up from reference TRBV7-2 and TRBJ2-2, is GAGVSQSPSNKVTEKGKDVELRCDPISGHTALYWYRQSLGQGLEFLIYFQGNSAPDKSGLPSDRFSAERTGGSVSTLTIQRTQQEDSAVYLCASSFSQGSHTGELFFGEGSRLTVL.

Worth noting for this clone: A read error may produce the germline difference seen at one junction end. The chain has TRBV6-1 and TRBJ1-1; D is undetermined. Germline assignment: CDR1 MNHNS and CDR2 SASEGT. This CDR3 spans 15 amino acids. CDR3 loop: CVSSEYRLGNTEAFF. CDR3 DNA sequence: TGTGTCAGCAGTGAATACAGACTGGGGAACACTGAAGCTTTCTTT.

The chain recombines TRBV2 with TRBJ1-1; D remains ambiguous. V was cut by 10 bases and J by 4 bases, with 13 bases left in between. Germline CDR1 and CDR2: SNHLY and FYNNEI. CDR3 size: 12 residues. The CDR3 loop reads CATKREPTEAFF. CDR3 DNA sequence: TGTGCCACCAAAAGGGAACCCACTGAAGCTTTCTTT.

J is TRBJ2-5 and V is TRBV2, with D unresolved. Germline V gene data show CDR1 as SNHLY and CDR2 as FYNNEI. V was clipped by 6 bases and J by 1 base, with 6 bases between them. The length of the CDR3 is 12 residues. CDR3 protein: CASSKFQETQYF. CDR3 nucleotides: TGTGCCAGCAGCAAATTCCAAGAGACCCAGTACTTC.

V is TRBV11-1 and J is TRBJ2-5; D is ambiguous. The CDR3 consists of 13 residues. Germline assignment: CDR1 SGHAT and CDR2 FQDESV (reference sequence). Trimming took off 3 bases at V and 2 bases at J, with 7 bases between the two ends. CDR3 in amino acids: CASSFGTQETQYF. For the CDR3, the DNA is TGTGCCAGCAGCTTTGGAACTCAAGAGACCCAGTACTTC.

The rearrangement links TRBV9 to TRBJ2-7; 9 bases align to TRBD2. Germline CDR1 and CDR2: SGDLS and YYNGEE. J lost 4 bases, V lost 2 bases, and 7 bases had no gene match. The CDR3 runs 15 residues. Written as DNA, the CDR3 is TGTGCCAGCAGCGTTAGCGGGAGTTCAATGTACGAGCAGTACTTC. Its translation is CASSVSGSSMYEQYF.

CDR3 DNA sequence: TGCGCCAGCAGTGATACGGGGCGGAAAACCTACGAGCAGTACTTC. It encodes CASSDTGRKTYEQYF. The chain links TRBV10-2 to TRBJ2-7; D may be TRBD1 or TRBD2 (5 bases each). This CDR3 is built from 15 residues. V was shortened by 3 bases and J by 2 bases, with 14 bases between the two germline ends. CDR1 and CDR2 (germline): WSHSY, SAAADI.

Here the CDR3 reads CASSPQGARSTGELFF. DNA for the CDR3: TGTGCCAGCAGTCCACAGGGGGCGAGAAGCACCGGGGAGCTGTTTTTT. The J gene is TRBJ2-2, the V gene TRBV7-9, with 9 bases that match TRBD1. CDR3 length: 16 residues. V lost 6 bases, J lost 4 bases, and 9 bases stayed unmatched. The germline V gene has CDR1 SEHNR and CDR2 FQNEAQ (reference sequence).

The chain is built from TRBV7-8 and TRBJ1-5, with TRBD1 identical over 8 bases. V lost 5 bases, J lost 2 bases, and 8 bases stayed unmatched. Per the germline V gene, CDR1 is SGHVS and CDR2 is FQNEAQ. The CDR3 is 16 amino acids. For the CDR3, the DNA is TGTGCCAGCAGCCATGAGGGACAGGCGGGCAATCAGCCCCAGCATTTT. As protein: CASSHEGQAGNQPQHF.

The rearrangement joins TRBV2 to TRBJ1-6; weak D call: TRBD1 (5 bases). This CDR3 is 15 amino acids long. The germline CDR1 and CDR2 sequences are SNHLY and FYNNEI. Trimming pared 6 bases from V and 8 bases from J, leaving 17 bases between. The DNA of the CDR3 is TGTGCCAGCAGAACTGCCTGGGGGGTAGATTCACCCCTCCACTTT. Protein sequence: CASRTAWGVDSPLHF.

The chain joins TRBV19 to TRBJ2-2, with D possibly being TRBD2 (6 bases). The CDR3 totals 17 residues. The V gene's germline CDR1 is LNHDA and CDR2 SQIVND (reference sequence). The V end was cut by 8 bases, the J end by 1 base, with 20 bases between. The CDR3 nucleotides are TGTGCCAGTCTCCCACAGGTGATAGCGGAGAACACCGGGGAGCTGTTTTTT. Encoded protein: CASLPQVIAENTGELFF.

This rearrangement joins TRBV7-9 to TRBJ1-5; no reliable D call. With 1 base removed from V and 2 bases from J, the gap between germline ends came to 6 bases. The CDR3 has 14 amino acids. Looked up from germline, CDR1 is SEHNR and CDR2 is FQNEAQ (reference sequence). The CDR3 region has the DNA TGTGCCAGCAGCTTAGTTGGCGGCAATCAGCCCCAGCATTTT. Amino acid sequence: CASSLVGGNQPQHF.

The chain's CDR3 is CASSQDTSGRALGTQYF. CDR3 bases: TGCGCCAGCAGCCAAGATACTAGCGGGAGGGCCCTTGGGACCCAGTACTTC. The chain carries TRBV4-3 and TRBJ2-5; 13 bases match TRBD2. The germline gives CDR1 LGHNA, CDR2 YSLEER. The CDR3 contains 17 residues. Germline trimming cut 0 bases from V and 7 bases from J; bases unmatched to any gene: 8.

This clone was seen more than once but under ten times. The CDR3: CASSRTTGSSYNSPLHF. The DNA for the CDR3 is TGTGCCAGTAGTAGAACTACAGGGAGCTCCTATAATTCACCCCTCCACTTT. The chain recombines TRBV19 with TRBJ1-6; D is possibly TRBD1 (6 bases). The germline V gene encodes CDR1 LNHDA and CDR2 SQIVND (reference sequence). The CDR3 has 17 residues. The germline V and J ends were trimmed by 4 bases and 0 bases, with 13 bases remaining between them.

Notes on this clone: The sample carries other DNA sequences with the same CDR3. The rearrangement joins TRBV7-2 to TRBJ2-1; no definite D call. This CDR3 has 14 amino acids. Germline V gives CDR1 SGHTA, CDR2 FQGNSA. V shed 1 base and J shed 2 bases, with 6 bases lying between them. Here the CDR3 DNA reads TGTGCCAGCAGCTTAGGAACCGCCTACAATGAGCAGTTCTTC. Protein sequence: CASSLGTAYNEQFF.